The clone carrying this T cell receptor beta chain was observed a single time. This CDR3 spans 13 amino acids. Germline V CDR1 and CDR2: MNHEY, SVGAGI. The V gene lost 0 bases and the J gene lost 8 bases, with 10 bases spanning the gap. Some clones are missing from TCRdb's copy, which holds only in-frame ones; the method was immunoSEQ multiplex PCR. The repertoire holds more than 75,000 clones, with about 94% as singletons. The sample is drawn from a study of T cell changes during pregnancy in multiple sclerosis. Sequences were derived from peripheral blood, sampled in the third trimester of pregnancy. This TCR was sampled from a female donor with multiple sclerosis, enrolled in a pregnancy study. This rearrangement joins TRBV6-5 to TRBJ1-2; TRBD1 is a possible D gene (5 bases). CDR3 sequence: CASSYSTERGYTF. The DNA for the CDR3 is TGTGCCAGCAGTTACTCGACAGAACGAGGCTACACCTTC.